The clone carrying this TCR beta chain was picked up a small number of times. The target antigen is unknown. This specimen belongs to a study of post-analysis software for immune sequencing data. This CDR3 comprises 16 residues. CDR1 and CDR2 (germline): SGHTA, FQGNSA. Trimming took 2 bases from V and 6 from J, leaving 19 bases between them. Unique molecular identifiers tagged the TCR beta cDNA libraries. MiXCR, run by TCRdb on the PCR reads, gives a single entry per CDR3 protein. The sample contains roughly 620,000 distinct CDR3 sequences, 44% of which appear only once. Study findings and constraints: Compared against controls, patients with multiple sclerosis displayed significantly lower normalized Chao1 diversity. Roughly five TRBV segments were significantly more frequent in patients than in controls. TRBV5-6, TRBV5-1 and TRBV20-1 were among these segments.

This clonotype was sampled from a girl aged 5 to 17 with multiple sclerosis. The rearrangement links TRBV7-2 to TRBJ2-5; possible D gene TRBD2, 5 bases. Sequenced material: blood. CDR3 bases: TGTGCCAGCAGCTTAAATAGGAGAGGGATGAAAAAGACCCAGTACTTC. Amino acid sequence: CASSLNRRGMKKTQYF.